The TCR beta chain described here comes from a study of cytomegalovirus exposure and HLA in healthy donors. Use of 60 Vbeta and 13 Jbeta primers characterized the PCR. Sequenced by immunoSEQ multiplex PCR; TCRdb stores in-frame clones only, minus some. The top ten hold less than 1.5% of the sample, which has about 180,000 clones, around 80% seen once. Donors counted as nominally healthy when sampled, yet unrecorded immune exposures were likely. Germline CDR1 is SGHKS and CDR2 is YYEKEE (reference sequence). This CDR3 contains 18 residues. After removal of 3 bases from V and 2 bases from J, the junction contained 11 bases not matched to a gene.

The J gene is TRBJ2-7, the V gene TRBV5-5, with TRBD2 matching 13 bases. This receptor was obtained from a girl aged 10-17 years in good health and CMV-seropositive. Sequences were obtained from PBMCs. The CDR3 sequence: CASSSRLAGGPLTYEQYF. CDR3 in DNA: TGTGCCAGCAGCTCTAGACTAGCGGGAGGCCCCTTGACCTACGAGCAGTACTTC.